A selection of T cell receptor beta chains follows, all from one sample in a study of neurological immune-mediated disorders. MiXCR, applied by TCRdb to the 5' RACE reads, yields one record per CDR3 protein. The repertoire holds more than 30,000 distinct CDR3 sequences, more than 10% seen once, with roughly 2.2% in the top ten. The source material was PBMCs. The receptor set was obtained from a woman aged 40 to 50 in good health. The CDR3 runs from the conserved cysteine through the conserved F or W. A D gene is named only where the DNA matches it firmly. Clone size, where shown, is once, few, many, or a class for clones that have expanded.

clone size: many
D gene: -
J gene: TRBJ1-3
V gene: TRBV20-1
CDR3 protein: CSASDRSSGNTIYF
CDR3 DNA: TGCAGTGCCTCCGACAGAAGCTCTGGAAACACCATATATTTT

clone size: medium-sized
D gene: TRBD1
J gene: TRBJ1-4
V gene: TRBV10-3
CDR3 protein: CAISPQGAGTNEKLFF
CDR3 DNA: TGTGCCATCAGTCCCCAGGGGGCTGGGACTAATGAAAAACTGTTTTTT

clone size: many
D gene: TRBD2
J gene: TRBJ2-1
V gene: TRBV7-2
CDR3 protein: CASSLSAGGLHEQFF
CDR3 DNA: TGTGCCAGCAGCTTGTCAGCGGGGGGGCTTCATGAGCAGTTCTTC

clone size: -
D gene: TRBD1
J gene: TRBJ1-5
V gene: TRBV2
CDR3 protein: CASSGEGASNQPQHF
CDR3 DNA: TGTGCCAGCAGTGGGGAGGGGGCCAGCAATCAGCCCCAGCATTTT

clone size: many
D gene: TRBD1
J gene: TRBJ1-3
V gene: TRBV27
CDR3 protein: CASSSTGADGNTIYF
CDR3 DNA: TGTGCCAGCAGTTCGACAGGGGCAGACGGAAACACCATATATTTT

clone size: many
D gene: -
J gene: TRBJ1-5
V gene: TRBV10-3
CDR3 protein: CAISDGGGNQPQHF
CDR3 DNA: TGTGCCATCAGTGATGGAGGTGGCAATCAGCCCCAGCATTTT

clone size: many
D gene: -
J gene: TRBJ1-2
V gene: TRBV9
CDR3 protein: CASSVLSQGYGYTF
CDR3 DNA: TGTGCCAGCAGCGTATTAAGTCAGGGTTATGGCTACACCTTC

clone size: many
D gene: -
J gene: TRBJ2-7
V gene: TRBV7-2
CDR3 protein: CASSLQGGGYEQYF
CDR3 DNA: TGTGCCAGCAGCCTGCAGGGGGGGGGCTACGAGCAGTACTTC

clone size: many
D gene: TRBD1
J gene: TRBJ1-1
V gene: TRBV20-1
CDR3 protein: CSASSLDRDTEAFF
CDR3 DNA: TGCAGTGCTAGTTCCTTGGACAGGGACACTGAAGCTTTCTTT

clone size: many
D gene: -
J gene: TRBJ1-6
V gene: TRBV20-1
CDR3 protein: CSAKRDYNSPLHF
CDR3 DNA: TGCAGTGCTAAACGGGACTATAATTCACCCCTCCACTTT

clone size: many
D gene: TRBD2
J gene: TRBJ2-1
V gene: TRBV5-1
CDR3 protein: CASSLVAGGRNEQFF
CDR3 DNA: TGCGCCAGCAGCCTGGTAGCGGGAGGACGGAATGAGCAGTTCTTC

clone size: many
D gene: TRBD2
J gene: TRBJ2-1
V gene: TRBV24-1
CDR3 protein: CATSDSTGTSGGANEQFF
CDR3 DNA: TGTGCCACCAGTGACTCTACCGGGACTAGCGGGGGGGCGAATGAGCAGTTCTTC

clone size: many
D gene: -
J gene: TRBJ1-1
V gene: TRBV9
CDR3 protein: CASTSGPGLQAFF
CDR3 DNA: TGTGCCAGCACCTCCGGGCCAGGGCTCCAAGCTTTCTTT

clone size: medium-sized
D gene: TRBD2
J gene: TRBJ2-7
V gene: TRBV12-3/TRBV12-4
CDR3 protein: CASSPPGLAGEQYF
CDR3 DNA: TGTGCCAGCAGTCCCCCGGGACTAGCAGGCGAGCAGTACTTC

clone size: many
D gene: -
J gene: TRBJ1-2
V gene: TRBV3-1
CDR3 protein: CASSQDYYGYTF
CDR3 DNA: TGTGCCAGCAGCCAAGACTACTATGGCTACACCTTC

clone size: -
D gene: -
J gene: TRBJ2-1
V gene: TRBV2
CDR3 protein: CASMAGDGSYNEQFF
CDR3 DNA: TGTGCCAGCATGGCAGGGGACGGCTCCTACAATGAGCAGTTCTTC

clone size: many
D gene: -
J gene: TRBJ2-3
V gene: TRBV10-2
CDR3 protein: CASSLRHPAGDTQYF
CDR3 DNA: TGCGCCAGCAGCCTAAGGCACCCAGCCGGAGATACGCAGTATTTT

clone size: -
D gene: TRBD1
J gene: TRBJ1-2
V gene: TRBV29-1
CDR3 protein: CSVGTTGTGYTF
CDR3 DNA: TGCAGCGTCGGGACGACAGGGACTGGCTACACCTTC

clone size: many
D gene: TRBD2
J gene: TRBJ2-5
V gene: TRBV24-1
CDR3 protein: CATSDSASGYQETQYF
CDR3 DNA: TGTGCCACCAGTGATTCTGCTAGCGGGTACCAAGAGACCCAGTACTTC

clone size: many
D gene: -
J gene: TRBJ1-2
V gene: TRBV7-2
CDR3 protein: CASNSGNGLNYGYTF
CDR3 DNA: TGTGCCAGCAACTCGGGCAACGGTCTTAACTATGGCTACACCTTC

clone size: many
D gene: -
J gene: TRBJ1-3
V gene: TRBV4-1
CDR3 protein: CASSQAAGNTIYF
CDR3 DNA: TGCGCCAGCAGCCAAGCCGCGGGAAACACCATATATTTT

clone size: once
D gene: TRBD1
J gene: TRBJ1-1
V gene: TRBV4-2
CDR3 protein: CASSQHRGRPDTEAFF
CDR3 DNA: TGTGCCAGCAGCCAACACAGGGGGCGCCCCGACACTGAAGCTTTCTTT

clone size: many
D gene: -
J gene: TRBJ2-5
V gene: TRBV6-6
CDR3 protein: CASSPTGRETQYF
CDR3 DNA: TGTGCCAGCAGTCCCACGGGCAGGGAGACCCAGTACTTC

clone size: many
D gene: -
J gene: TRBJ2-7
V gene: TRBV29-1
CDR3 protein: CSVEPDSAPNEQYF
CDR3 DNA: TGCAGCGTTGAACCCGACAGCGCTCCTAACGAGCAGTACTTC

clone size: -
D gene: -
J gene: TRBJ2-7
V gene: TRBV10-3
CDR3 protein: CAISEGGTYEQYF
CDR3 DNA: TGTGCCATCAGTGAGGGCGGGACCTACGAGCAGTACTTC